This TCR beta chain was recovered during a study of blood T cell repertoires in COVID-19 (dated by TCRdb to 2020 to 2022). Broadly, across the study: Collaborator samples came from the United States, Italy and Spain and covered acute and convalescent phases of COVID-19. Where available, HLA class I and class II types were obtained from metadata supplied by the sample provider rather than from assay-based typing. The dataset comprised deeply sampled blood TCRbeta repertoires from subjects exposed to, actively infected with, or recovered from COVID-19. The repertoires were made available in a free public database intended to serve as a resource for research on the immune response to SARS-CoV-2. Samples came from the ongoing ImmuneRACE study (first 160 participants) plus 1,254 subjects from 6 global collaborators. The prospective study material was composed of cDNA or gDNA derived from T cells, B-cell-depleted T cells, or PBMCs. A de-identified subject ID, COVID-19 status, age in years and sex were almost always included in the sample metadata.

The immunoSEQ Assay, a bias-controlled multiplex PCR, was used to amplify TCRbeta CDR3 regions from genomic DNA. The study's processing was this. The number of nucleated cells in each sample was estimated from the amplification of reference gene primers within the assay. To quantify the absolute abundance of each unique TCRbeta CDR3 rearrangement, sequence reads were collapsed and filtered. For each sample, productive Simpson clonality was calculated by taking the square root of Simpson's diversity index across productive rearrangements. Not all clones reach the TCRdb copy of this immuneACCESS table, which keeps in-frame sequences only. Checked studies attribute under half of the gap to unresolved V genes and leave the rest unexplained. That table supplies the V and J calls and clone size; D and trimming were determined from the DNA. In all, the sample holds some 130,000 clones, and approximately 89% of those were seen once. Of the sample, under 13% is held by the ten largest clones.

The paper's findings and limits, for the study overall: How much clinical and demographic metadata was included differed by source and by participant, and the metadata was provided uncurated.

Whole blood was collected in K2EDTA tubes by collaborating institutions according to the institutions' own protocols. Collaborator samples were shipped for TCRbeta analysis as frozen whole blood, isolated PBMCs, or DNA extracted from either sample type. Of note for this clone: Which antigen it targets is not known. No base quality values were provided; no much bigger clone lies one nucleotide off.

From cysteine to phenylalanine, the CDR3 is 13 amino acids long. The entry retains the CDR3 DNA only, 39 bases that are in frame from base 1. The V end loses 1 base and the J end loses 6 bases, and a stretch of 9 bases separates them. This TCR was recovered from a man in his fifties or sixties with acute or convalescent COVID-19. The sample was peripheral blood. Recombination linked TRBV12-3 or TRBV12-4 to TRBJ1-1; the D segment cannot be called with confidence. The CDR3 protein: CASSLGNNPEAFF. At the DNA level, the sequence is TGTGCCAGCAGTTTAGGCAACAACCCTGAAGCTTTCTTT.